A single sample is the source of the 32 T cell receptor beta chains below, sequenced in a study of glioma-infiltrating T cells. TCR alpha and beta CDR3 regions were amplified from RNA using iRepertoire nested multiplex PCR. TCRdb used MiXCR to reprocess the multiplex PCR reads, holding one entry per CDR3 protein. The sample has some 190,000 distinct CDR3 sequences; around 30% are singletons. Sequencing was carried out using glioma tissue, nonneoplastic brain tissue, or PBMCs (not recorded which). The receptors stem from a human donor with low-grade glioma or glioblastoma, undergoing nonglioma brain surgery, or in good health (not recorded which).

A note on this clonotype: This may be a read error, as it is one base from a much larger clone. Here the CDR3 DNA reads TGTGCCAGTAACACAGGGGGGACTAGCGGGACCGGCGAGCGGTACTTC. Translation gives CASNTGGTSGTGERYF. This chain connects TRBV19 to TRBJ2-3; the match to TRBD2 covers 13 bases. Germline values: CDR1 LNHDA, CDR2 SQIVND (reference sequence). The CDR3 runs 16 residues.

The chain links TRBV27 to TRBJ2-5; D unresolved. V was cut by 0 bases and J by 2 bases, with 13 bases left in between. The CDR3 covers 16 residues. Per the germline V gene, CDR1 is MNHEY and CDR2 is SMNVEV (reference sequence). This CDR3 reads CASSLSWVRGQETQYF. The CDR3 bases are TGTGCCAGCAGTTTATCGTGGGTTAGAGGACAAGAGACCCAGTACTTC.

As concerns this clonotype: At one of its ends the junction is not consistent with the germline gene, which may arise from a read error. V gene TRBV27 combines with J gene TRBJ1-2; 10 positions agree with TRBD1. This CDR3 contains 15 residues. The V gene's germline CDR1 is MNHEY and CDR2 SMNVEV (reference sequence). CDR3 DNA: TGTGCCATCAGTCCGCGGACAGGGGGTGGCTATTTCTACACCTTC. Protein: CAISPRTGGGYFYTF.

The table lists this clonotype with many counts. This rearrangement joins TRBV24-1 to TRBJ2-5; the D is unclear. V dropped 5 bases and J dropped 6 bases, with 12 bases sitting between them. Germline loops: CDR1 KGHDR, CDR2 SFDVKD. This CDR3 has 13 amino acids. The CDR3: CATSVGSTKTQYF. The CDR3 region has the DNA TGTGCCACCAGTGTGGGGTCCACGAAGACCCAGTACTTC.

In this sample, this clonotype turned up many times. This chain links TRBV4-1 with TRBJ2-3, with D uncertain. Germline V lookup: CDR1 MGHRA, CDR2 YSYEKL. V gave up 0 bases and J gave up 5 bases, with 15 bases separating them. The CDR3 consists of 16 residues. The chain's CDR3 is CASSQDPDASVDTQYF. CDR3 coding DNA: TGCGCCAGCAGCCAAGATCCGGACGCCTCGGTAGATACGCAGTATTTT.

The sample holds a few counts of this clonotype. The chain uses TRBV12-3 or TRBV12-4 and TRBJ1-5, with 10 bases identical to TRBD1. This CDR3 spans 17 amino acids. With 5 bases clipped from V and 2 bases from J, the junction kept 9 bases outside the gene matches. DNA of the CDR3: TGTGCCAGCAGTCTGGGACAGGGGAAGGGTGGCAATCAGCCCCAGCATTTT. This encodes CASSLGQGKGGNQPQHF.

The chain is built from TRBV6-2 or TRBV6-3 and TRBJ2-5, with TRBD2 identical over 14 bases. Germline values: CDR1 MNHEY, CDR2 SVGEGT. This CDR3 comprises 16 residues. After removal of 2 bases from V and 4 bases from J, the junction contained 3 bases not matched to a gene. CDR3 coding DNA: TGTGCCAGCAGTTACCTTGGACTAGCGGGAGGAGAGACCCAGTACTTC. Encoded protein: CASSYLGLAGGETQYF.

Concerning this clonotype itself: A much larger clone lies one base from this, so it may be a read error. This chain links TRBV7-2 with TRBJ2-7, with D perhaps matching TRBD2 (6 bases). Germline values: CDR1 SGHTA, CDR2 FQGNSA. This CDR3 region has 13 residues. Trimming stripped 1 base from V and 6 bases from J, with 10 bases between. This CDR3 is CASSLGRESEQYF. The CDR3 coding sequence is TGTGCCAGCAGCTTAGGGCGGGAATCCGAGCAGTACTTC.

This chain uses TRBV18 with TRBJ2-3; no firm D call. V was clipped by 4 bases and J by 0 bases, with 14 bases between them. This CDR3 has 16 residues. The germline CDR1 and CDR2 sequences are KGHSH and LQKENI. The CDR3 nucleotides read TGTGCCAGCTCACTATCCGCCTCTAAAAGCACAGATACGCAGTATTTT. This translates into CASSLSASKSTDTQYF.

In this sample, this clonotype turned up many times. For the CDR3, the DNA is TGTGCCAGCAGTTACGGACAGGGGGCGGTTGAAGCTTTCTTT. Translated: CASSYGQGAVEAFF. This chain joins TRBV6-6 and TRBJ1-1; 11 bases fit TRBD1. CDR1 is MNHNY, CDR2 SVGAGI, per germline (reference sequence). The V gene end was trimmed by 2 bases and the J gene end by 7 bases; junction bases not matched to a gene: 3. CDR3 length: 14 residues.

The chain links TRBV27 to TRBJ2-7, with D uncertain. The CDR3 runs 11 residues. V was pared by 7 bases and J by 13 bases, with 17 bases between. Germline lookup yields CDR1 MNHEY and CDR2 SMNVEV (reference sequence). The CDR3, as DNA: TGTGCCAGCATTTCTAGTATCGAGAATTACTTC. This codes for CASISSIENYF.

The genes are TRBV4-2 and TRBJ1-3, with a tentative D call TRBD1 (5 bases). V gave up 4 bases and J gave up 4 bases, with 14 bases separating them. Germline CDR1 is LGHNA and CDR2 is YNFKEQ. The CDR3 totals 15 residues. The CDR3 nucleotides are TGTGCCAGCAGCCCACGGGAGGGGAGAGGAAACACCATATATTTT. As protein: CASSPREGRGNTIYF.

The rearrangement joins TRBV29-1 to TRBJ2-5; TRBD1 aligns across 9 bases. The CDR3 spans 14 residues. Germline CDR1 SQVTM, CDR2 ANQGSEA. V shed 6 bases, J shed 5 bases, and the junction held 10 bases outside the gene matches. This CDR3 is CSVNPGQGRETQYF. CDR3 DNA sequence: TGCAGCGTCAACCCGGGACAGGGACGGGAGACCCAGTACTTC.

Concerning this clonotype: A single base separates this from a much larger clone, so it may be a read error. This rearrangement joins TRBV19 to TRBJ1-1; D is possibly TRBD1 (5 bases). Trimming shortened V by 6 bases and J by 0 bases, and 5 bases separated the two germline ends. Looked up from germline, CDR1 is LNHDA and CDR2 is SQIVND (reference sequence). The CDR3 contains 12 residues. The CDR3 sequence: CASRQVNTEAFF. CDR3 bases: TGTGCCAGTAGACAGGTGAACACTGAAGCTTTCTTT. The entire variable domain, with the rest obtained from reference TRBV19 and TRBJ1-1, is as follows: DGGITQSPKYLFRKEGQNVTLSCEQNLNHDAMYWYRQDPGQGLRLIYYSQIVNDFQKGDIAEGYSVSREKKESFPLTVTSAQKNPTAFYLCASRQVNTEAFFGQGTRLTVV.

This clonotype was counted many times. The chain combines TRBV20-1 with TRBJ1-4; D unresolved. There are 12 residues in the CDR3. CDR1 is DFQATT and CDR2 is SNEGSKA in the germline V gene (reference sequence). V dropped 3 bases and J dropped 4 bases, with 6 bases sitting between them. In nucleotides, the CDR3 is TGCAGTGCTAGCCCTTTTAATGAAAAACTGTTTTTT. Its protein is CSASPFNEKLFF.

This clonotype was counted at least ten times. This chain's CDR3 is CASSLDWAGEKGYTF. CDR3 DNA: TGTGCCAGCAGCTTAGACTGGGCAGGGGAAAAGGGCTACACCTTC. This chain connects TRBV7-2 to TRBJ1-2; D perhaps matches TRBD1 (6 bases). Germline values: CDR1 SGHTA, CDR2 FQGNSA. CDR3 length: 15 residues. V lost 1 base and J 8 bases, leaving 17 bases between the germline ends.

This clonotype was seen at least ten times. This chain joins TRBV2 and TRBJ1-1; no definite D call. Trimming pared 3 bases from V and 3 bases from J, leaving 8 bases between. This CDR3 has 13 amino acids. Germline V gene lookup returns CDR1 SNHLY and CDR2 FYNNEI. DNA of the CDR3: TGTGCCAGCAGTGATGACTCGGACACTGAAGCTTTCTTT. Translation: CASSDDSDTEAFF.

The V call is TRBV7-2, the J call TRBJ1-1; D unresolved. The germline V gene has CDR1 SGHTA and CDR2 FQGNSA. The CDR3 length is 14 residues. Between the trimmed V and J ends, which lost 5 bases and 5 bases, there was a span of 15 bases. The CDR3 spells CASSPYSSRTEAFF. CDR3 nucleotide sequence: TGTGCCAGCAGCCCCTATTCGAGTCGTACTGAAGCTTTCTTT.

Turning to this clonotype: A read error is possible here, since a much larger clone lies one base away. The chain employs TRBV4-1 and TRBJ2-1; D remains ambiguous. CDR3 length: 16 residues. CDR1 and CDR2 (germline): MGHRA, YSYEKL. The V end was cut by 0 bases, the J end by 2 bases, with 11 bases between. CDR3 DNA: TGCGCCAGCAGCCAAGACTTGGCGAGCCCCTACAATGAGCAGTTCTTC. Its protein is CASSQDLASPYNEQFF.

This clonotype occurred many times. The chain combines TRBV27 with TRBJ2-1, with D possibly TRBD2 on 6 matching bases. CDR1 is MNHEY, CDR2 SMNVEV, per germline (reference sequence). Trimming removed 4 bases from V and 0 bases from J, with 10 bases in between. The CDR3 loop spans 15 amino acids. CDR3 residues: CASSSGLFSYNEQFF. The CDR3 region has the DNA TGTGCCAGCAGTTCCGGACTATTCTCCTACAATGAGCAGTTCTTC.

This clonotype was detected only a few times. The V call is TRBV4-3, the J call TRBJ2-6; 9 nucleotides agree with TRBD1. Germline V gene sequence: CDR1 LGHNA, CDR2 YSLEER. The length of the CDR3 is 17 residues. The trim removed 1 base at V and 7 bases at J, leaving 8 bases unmatched. The CDR3 DNA is TGCGCCAGCAGCCAAGCGACAGGGGGAATGGGAGCCAACGTCCTGACTTTC. This sequence encodes CASSQATGGMGANVLTF.

A remark on this clonotype: With a much larger clone just one base away, this may be a read error. The J gene is TRBJ1-2, the V gene TRBV29-1; 10 nucleotides line up with TRBD1. The length of the CDR3 is 14 residues. Germline-derived CDR1 and CDR2 are SQVTM and ANQGSEA. CDR3 sequence: CSVEAGTGDYGYAF. CDR3 in DNA: TGCAGCGTTGAAGCTGGGACAGGGGACTATGGCTACGCCTTC.

In its sample, this clonotype was seen many times. The chain links TRBV29-1 to TRBJ1-1; weak D call: TRBD1 (5 bases). This CDR3 comprises 12 residues. Trimming stripped 7 bases from V and 0 bases from J, with 9 bases between. In germline, CDR1 is SQVTM, CDR2 ANQGSEA. CDR3 nucleotide sequence: TGCAGCGCGGGGCATATGAACACTGAAGCTTTCTTT. It encodes CSAGHMNTEAFF.

This chain uses TRBV12-3 or TRBV12-4 with TRBJ2-1; 9 positions agree with TRBD2. The CDR3 spans 14 residues. Germline trimming cut 3 bases from V and 8 bases from J; bases unmatched to any gene: 5. The CDR3 sequence is CASSFSGRIDEQFF. The CDR3 nucleotides read TGTGCCAGCAGTTTTAGCGGGAGAATCGATGAGCAGTTCTTC.

The sample holds many counts of this clonotype. The rearrangement joins TRBV4-2 to TRBJ1-5, with no clear D. The CDR3 extends over 16 amino acids. Germline V gene data show CDR1 as LGHNA and CDR2 as YNFKEQ. V gave up 0 bases and J gave up 1 base, with 10 bases separating them. The CDR3 DNA reads TGTGCCAGCAGCCAAGAAGGCGGGTCAAGCAATCAGCCCCAGCATTTT. Encoded protein: CASSQEGGSSNQPQHF.

This clonotype appeared many times. The rearrangement joins TRBV7-6 to TRBJ2-7, with TRBD1 as a possible D gene (5 bases). The V gene lost 2 bases and the J gene lost 0 bases, with 14 bases spanning the gap. The CDR3 is 16 amino acids. Germline-derived CDR1 and CDR2 are SGHVS and FNYEAQ. In DNA, the CDR3 is TGTGCCAGCAGCTTAAGAAGGGGCAGGACCTCCTACGAGCAGTACTTC. Translation gives CASSLRRGRTSYEQYF.

The V call is TRBV7-2, the J call TRBJ2-2, with 8 bases identical to TRBD1. This CDR3 region has 15 residues. CDR1 is SGHTA and CDR2 is FQGNSA in the germline V gene. Trimming took 5 bases from V and 4 from J; bases not matched to a gene: 6. The CDR3 protein is CASSTGQGGTGELFF. CDR3 nucleotide sequence: TGTGCCAGCAGCACCGGACAGGGCGGCACCGGGGAGCTGTTTTTT.

V is TRBV7-2 and J is TRBJ2-7; D might be TRBD2 (5 bases). This CDR3 is 13 amino acids long. From germline, CDR1 is SGHTA and CDR2 FQGNSA. Trimming left V 8 bases short and J 3 bases short, with 14 bases between. CDR3 protein: CASLVGRDYEQYF. In DNA, the CDR3 is TGTGCCAGCTTAGTAGGTCGGGACTACGAGCAGTACTTC.

As concerns this clonotype: With a much larger clone just one base away, this may be a read error. The J gene is TRBJ2-3, the V gene TRBV2; 14 nucleotides match TRBD2. CDR1 is SNHLY and CDR2 is FYNNEI in the germline V gene. The CDR3 spans 17 residues. The CDR3 loop is CVSSSDGLAGGSGTQYF. CDR3 sequence (DNA): TGTGTCAGCAGCTCCGATGGACTAGCGGGAGGATCGGGTACGCAGTATTTT.

The chain couples TRBV5-1 to TRBJ2-7; 8 bases match TRBD1. With V trimmed by 7 bases and J by 3 bases, 12 bases remained unmatched. CDR1 SGHRS and CDR2 YFSETQ come from the germline V gene. This CDR3 is built from 15 residues. CDR3 sequence reads: CASHNDGTGLYEQYF. CDR3 in DNA: TGCGCCAGCCACAATGACGGGACAGGACTCTACGAGCAGTACTTC.

This clonotype was detected many times. This rearrangement joins TRBV29-1 to TRBJ2-5; tentatively, D is TRBD1 (6 bases). Germline V lookup: CDR1 SQVTM, CDR2 ANQGSEA. This CDR3 region has 11 residues. V shed 1 base and J shed 6 bases, with 6 bases lying between them. CDR3 residues: CSVEGGQTQYF. CDR3 nucleotide sequence: TGCAGCGTTGAAGGGGGGCAGACCCAGTACTTC.

The J gene is TRBJ2-7, the V gene TRBV19, with D perhaps matching TRBD2 (6 bases). Germline CDR1 is LNHDA and CDR2 is SQIVND (reference sequence). The CDR3 length is 14 residues. V lost 5 bases and J lost 5, with 16 bases in between. The CDR3 protein is CASSLPGTSNEQYF. The CDR3 bases are TGTGCCAGTAGTCTCCCCGGGACTTCAAACGAGCAGTACTTC.